This T cell receptor beta chain was observed in a study of cytomegalovirus exposure and HLA in healthy donors. Whole-study results and caveats: Later analysis showed most CMV-associated TCR beta chains appearing HLA-restricted. Presence/absence analyses took donor sequencing depth as roughly uniform.

13 Jbeta primers and 60 Vbeta primers were used for the PCR. Clones were read by immunoSEQ multiplex PCR, and TCRdb kept only the in-frame ones, dropping some. This sample yields roughly 100,000 clones, of which 65% to 90% are seen a single time; roughly 3.5% belongs to the top ten. Comments on this clone: What it binds is unknown.

This CDR3 has 14 residues. J lost 3 bases, V lost 6 bases, and 8 bases had no gene match. Germline CDR1 and CDR2: SNHLY and FYNNEI. This chain connects TRBV2 to TRBJ2-7; 7 nucleotides match TRBD2. The TCR comes from a man aged 25 to 45 in good health and CMV-seropositive. Sequences were obtained from PBMCs. CDR3 DNA sequence: TGTGCCAGCAGCTCGGGACGGGGGGACTACGAGCAGTACTTC. This codes for CASSSGRGDYEQYF.